A selection of T cell receptor beta chains follows, all from one sample in a study of CXCR3-negative and CXCR3-positive naive CD8 T cells. TCRdb re-called the 5' RACE reads; every CDR3 protein appears as one record, without DNA. The data include some 67,000 distinct CDR3 sequences; the top ten clones carry around 1.5%. Sequences were obtained from naive CXCR3- CD8+ T cells from blood. The receptors here all came from a human donor in good health. Some clones in this sample may be carry-over from other donors' samples. Both conserved end residues are part of each CDR3. The order of the fields is V gene, J gene, CDR3 protein.

>TRBV29-1|TRBJ2-2
CSAREHTGELFF
>TRBV7-9|TRBJ2-3
CASRGTGADTQYF
>TRBV4-2|TRBJ2-7
CASSQSLDLGQYF
>TRBV4-3|TRBJ2-7
CASSRDRGGEQYF
>TRBV15|TRBJ2-7
CATSPGTSGYYEQYF
>TRBV27|TRBJ2-5
CASSSRTSLRETQYF
>TRBV29-1|TRBJ2-7
CSVELRTSYEQYF
>TRBV10-3|TRBJ2-2
CATCRGGASGELFF
>TRBV28|TRBJ1-5
CASSPIRTGLGNQPQHF
>TRBV20-1|TRBJ1-6
CSARDHGTGGSPLHF
>TRBV7-3|TRBJ2-2
CASSLLGVYTGELFF
>TRBV14|TRBJ2-7
CASSLLGTGDDEQYF
>TRBV21-1|TRBJ1-1
CASSKGKRGTGRWGTEAFF
>TRBV7-2|TRBJ1-2
CASSLDGGDYGYTF
>TRBV29-1|TRBJ2-7
CSGRDGSSYEQYF
>TRBV20-1|TRBJ2-1
CSARGLAETYNEQFF